Listed below are T cell receptor beta chains from one sample, sequenced in a study of cytotoxic CD8 clonotypes in ibrutinib-treated CLL. The protocol was immunoSEQ multiplex PCR, while the TCRdb copy is restricted to in-frame clones and leaves out a portion. The sample carries approximately 130,000 clones, around 84% recorded once. The sample consisted of PBMCs, taken after 24 months of ibrutinib treatment. The source is a human donor with chronic lymphocytic leukemia. Each CDR3 is given with its conserved first and last residue. The order of the fields is V gene, J gene, D gene, clone size, CDR3 DNA, CDR3 protein. A D gene is named only where the DNA matches it firmly. Clone size is stated in some rows and not others, as once, few, many or a class when expanded.

V: TRBV7-8
J: TRBJ1-2
D: NA
size: NA
DNA: TGTGCCAGCAGCTTAGATTACAGGGACTATGGCTACACCTTC
CDR3: CASSLDYRDYGYTF

V: TRBV10-3
J: TRBJ2-1
D: TRBD2
size: NA
DNA: TGTGCCAACTCGGGACTAGCGGACAATGAGCAGTTCTTC
CDR3: CANSGLADNEQFF

V: TRBV28
J: TRBJ1-4
D: NA
size: NA
DNA: TGTGCCAGCAGCCCCACGGGGGGTCAGATTAATGAAAAACTGTTTTTT
CDR3: CASSPTGGQINEKLFF

V: TRBV2
J: TRBJ2-7
D: NA
size: NA
DNA: TGTGCCAGCAGTGGAAAAGGCGCCGAGCAGTACTTC
CDR3: CASSGKGAEQYF

V: TRBV28
J: TRBJ2-5
D: NA
size: NA
DNA: TGTGCCACCCAAGTAACCGGGACATTCCAGTACTTC
CDR3: CATQVTGTFQYF

V: TRBV7-2
J: TRBJ1-6
D: NA
size: NA
DNA: TGTGCCAGCAGCTTAGCGACAGGACTGACGTATAATTCACCCCTCCACTTT
CDR3: CASSLATGLTYNSPLHF

V: TRBV5-1
J: TRBJ1-5
D: NA
size: NA
DNA: TGCGCCAGCAGCTTGTTAGGGGACAATCAGCCCCAGCATTTT
CDR3: CASSLLGDNQPQHF

V: TRBV5-4
J: TRBJ2-5
D: NA
size: few
DNA: TGTGCCAGCAGCTTGGAAATCCGCGGGGTTCTAAGGGGACGCCAAGAGACCCAGTACTTC
CDR3: CASSLEIRGVLRGRQETQYF

V: TRBV4-1
J: TRBJ1-5
D: TRBD1
size: NA
DNA: TGCGCCAGCAGCCCGACAGGGCTCGGGCAGCCCCAGCATTTT
CDR3: CASSPTGLGQPQHF

V: TRBV2
J: TRBJ2-7
D: TRBD1
size: NA
DNA: TGTGCCAGCAGTGAAGCGAACAGGGGCAACTACGAGCAGTACTTC
CDR3: CASSEANRGNYEQYF

V: TRBV2
J: TRBJ1-5
D: TRBD1
size: NA
DNA: TGTGCCAGCAGTTTAGAGACAGGGATCTATAGCAATCAGCCCCAGCATTTT
CDR3: CASSLETGIYSNQPQHF

V: TRBV4-2
J: TRBJ2-4
D: NA
size: NA
DNA: TGTGCCAGCAGCCAAGAAATAGGAGGGACCAAAAACATTCAGTACTTC
CDR3: CASSQEIGGTKNIQYF

V: TRBV5-4
J: TRBJ2-7
D: TRBD2
size: NA
DNA: TGTGCCAGCAGCCTAGGACTAGCGGGCTCCTACGAGCAGTACTTC
CDR3: CASSLGLAGSYEQYF

V: TRBV19
J: TRBJ2-3
D: TRBD2
size: few
DNA: TGTGCCAGTACAGGAGGCGGGGGGGCTAAGTTTACAGATACGCAGTATTTT
CDR3: CASTGGGGAKFTDTQYF

V: TRBV27
J: TRBJ2-3
D: NA
size: NA
DNA: TGTGCCAGCAGTTCGCGGAAACGTGGGGCCACAGATACGCAGTATTTT
CDR3: CASSSRKRGATDTQYF

V: TRBV18
J: TRBJ2-5
D: TRBD1
size: NA
DNA: TGTGCCAGCTCACTTCCCGGGACAGGGGCCGGAAAGACCCAGTACTTC
CDR3: CASSLPGTGAGKTQYF

V: TRBV5-5
J: TRBJ1-2
D: NA
size: NA
DNA: TGTGCCAGCAGCTTGGTACAGGGAAACTATGGCTACACCTTC
CDR3: CASSLVQGNYGYTF

V: TRBV14
J: TRBJ2-7
D: NA
size: NA
DNA: TGTGCCAGCAGCCAAGATCGTATGAGTCTACGGCGAGGGAGCGAGCAGTACTTC
CDR3: CASSQDRMSLRRGSEQYF

V: TRBV28
J: TRBJ1-4
D: NA
size: NA
DNA: TGTGCCAGCAGTCCCGGGACAAGGGATGAAAAACTGTTTTTT
CDR3: CASSPGTRDEKLFF

V: TRBV10-1
J: TRBJ2-2
D: TRBD2
size: NA
DNA: TGCGCCAGCAGTGAGCACGGCGGGAGCACCGGGGAGCTGTTTTTT
CDR3: CASSEHGGSTGELFF

V: TRBV18
J: TRBJ1-1
D: NA
size: NA
DNA: TGTGCCAGCTCACCGCAGATGAACACTGAAGCTTTCTTT
CDR3: CASSPQMNTEAFF

V: TRBV2
J: TRBJ1-5
D: NA
size: few
DNA: TGTGCCAGCAGTAGAGACAGGAGTGATCAGCCCCAGCATTTT
CDR3: CASSRDRSDQPQHF

V: TRBV28
J: TRBJ1-2
D: NA
size: NA
DNA: TGTGCCAGCAGGCTGACCTTGGACTCCCCCTACACCTTC
CDR3: CASRLTLDSPYTF

V: TRBV28
J: TRBJ2-3
D: NA
size: NA
DNA: TGTGCCAGCAGTTTATCAACAGGGATGGATACGCAGTATTTT
CDR3: CASSLSTGMDTQYF

V: TRBV27
J: TRBJ2-7
D: NA
size: NA
DNA: TGTGCCAGCAGTTCAAGGACTGATTCCTACGAGCAGTACTTC
CDR3: CASSSRTDSYEQYF